The 9 T cell receptor beta chains below all came from one sample that was sequenced in a study of cytomegalovirus exposure and HLA in healthy donors (dated by TCRdb to 2016 to 2017). Library generation was performed with the immunoSEQ multiplex PCR assay. A mixture of 60 forward primers for TCR Vbeta segments and 13 reverse primers for TCR Jbeta segments was used in the multiplex PCR. In TCRdb, the immuneACCESS table is reduced to in-frame sequences with V and J assigned. These tables do not hold every clone; where another copy was compared, an unresolved V gene accounts for under half, and the others remain unexplained. Across this sample there are about 260,000 clones, with roughly 70% seen only once. The ten largest account for approximately 2.3% of the sample. Specimen: PBMCs. The receptors originated from a female donor in good health and CMV-seronegative.

This chain links TRBV5-4 with TRBJ1-1, with 7 bases fitting TRBD1. CDR3 size: 12 residues. Trimming cost V 4 bases and J 8 bases; bases outside gene matches: 5. CDR1 and CDR2 from the germline V gene are SGHNT and YYREEE (reference sequence). The CDR3: CASSLQGREAFF. The CDR3, as DNA: TGTGCCAGCAGCCTACAGGGGAGGGAAGCTTTCTTT.

This clone was detected only a few times. V and J are TRBV7-8 and TRBJ2-1; 8 bases agree with TRBD2. The V and J ends lost 3 bases and 9 bases, in that order; junction bases with no gene match: 10. Germline V CDR1 and CDR2: SGHVS, FQNEAQ. The CDR3 totals 15 residues. The CDR3 coding sequence is TGTGCCAGCAGCTTTTTCGTCGGGAGGGCCTCTGAGCAGTTCTTC. The encoded protein is CASSFFVGRASEQFF.

V usage is TRBV5-4 and J usage is TRBJ2-3, with 8 bases lining up with TRBD2. CDR1 and CDR2 (germline): SGHNT, YYREEE (reference sequence). The CDR3 runs 14 residues. J was trimmed by 1 base and V by 2 bases; bases with no gene match: 0. CDR3 bases: TGTGCCAGCAGCTTTAGCGGGGGCACAGATACGCAGTATTTT. Protein sequence: CASSFSGGTDTQYF. The whole variable domain, filled in from reference TRBV5-4 and TRBJ2-3, reads ETGVTQSPTHLIKTRGQQVTLRCSSQSGHNTVSWYQQALGQGPQFIFQYYREEENGRGNFPPRFSGLQFPNYSSELNVNALELDDSALYLCASSFSGGTDTQYFGPGTRLTVL.

The chain links TRBV2 to TRBJ2-4, with D possibly TRBD2 on 6 matching bases. The CDR3 loop spans 15 amino acids. CDR1 and CDR2 (germline): SNHLY, FYNNEI. V was clipped by 4 bases and J by 0 bases, with 10 bases between them. Here the CDR3 DNA reads TGTGCCAGCAGTGGTGGGGGACTAGCCAAAAACATTCAGTACTTC. This translates into CASSGGGLAKNIQYF.

V and J are TRBV6-1 and TRBJ2-7; 7 bases are shared with TRBD1. This CDR3 spans 15 amino acids. The trim removed 9 bases at V and 0 bases at J, leaving 11 bases unmatched. From germline, CDR1 is MNHNS and CDR2 SASEGT. The chain's CDR3 is CASREQGRSSYEQYF. For the CDR3, the DNA is TGTGCCAGTCGGGAACAGGGGCGGTCCTCCTACGAGCAGTACTTC.

This clone was detected only once. The J gene is TRBJ2-5, the V gene TRBV9; no reliable D call. Trimming left V 3 bases short and J 7 bases short, with 7 bases between. Germline-derived CDR1 and CDR2 are SGDLS and YYNGEE. The CDR3 has 11 amino acids. This chain's CDR3 is CASSASGTQYF. Here the CDR3 DNA reads TGTGCCAGCAGCGCCTCGGGGACCCAGTACTTC.

The gene calls are TRBV4-1 and TRBJ2-3, with 8 bases fitting TRBD2. With V trimmed by 4 bases and J by 10 bases, 13 bases remained unmatched. The CDR3 sequence is 15 residues long. The germline CDR1 and CDR2 sequences are MGHRA and YSYEKL. CDR3 region: CASSLTREDGVAQYF. The CDR3 DNA follows: TGCGCCAGCAGCCTTACGCGGGAGGACGGGGTCGCGCAGTATTTT.

J is TRBJ2-1 and V is TRBV19; TRBD2 matches 7 bases. The ends lost 4 bases at V and 5 bases at J; junction bases unmatched: 8. Looked up from germline, CDR1 is LNHDA and CDR2 is SQIVND (reference sequence). There are 15 residues in the CDR3. CDR3 nucleotides: TGTGCCAGTAGTAAAGGCGGGAGTTCTGACAATGAGCAGTTCTTC. This sequence encodes CASSKGGSSDNEQFF.

The chain joins TRBV7-9 to TRBJ2-2, with a possible D match to TRBD2 (5 bases). Trimming shortened V by 5 bases and J by 7 bases, and 23 bases separated the two germline ends. Germline lookup yields CDR1 SEHNR and CDR2 FQNEAQ (reference sequence). The CDR3 totals 17 residues. The CDR3 is CASSTLGWNSEDGELFF. For the CDR3, the DNA is TGTGCCAGCAGCACACTAGGGTGGAATTCGGAAGACGGGGAGCTGTTTTTT. Combining the CDR3 with reference TRBV7-9 and TRBJ2-2 gives the whole variable domain DTGVSQNPRHKITKRGQNVTFRCDPISEHNRLYWYRQTLGQGPEFLTYFQNEAQLEKSRLLSDRFSAERPKGSFSTLEIQRTEQGDSAMYLCASSTLGWNSEDGELFFGEGSRLTVL.